This TCR beta chain is from a study of PD-1 blockade in classical Hodgkin lymphoma. Time point: cycle 4 day 1 (C4D1), after 6 weeks of nivolumab. All patients experienced relapse after autologous stem cell transplantation, and brentuximab vedotin exposure was variable. This table comes from immunoSEQ multiplex PCR, and its TCRdb copy is limited to in-frame clones, with some not included. The sample includes 20,000 or so clones, nearly 80% of them seen just once. Looked up from germline, CDR1 is GTSNPN and CDR2 is SVGIG (reference sequence). The CDR3 runs to 13 residues. With V trimmed by 3 bases and J by 6 bases, 8 bases remained unmatched.

The chain recombines TRBV30 with TRBJ2-7, with 7 bases fitting TRBD1. The TCR sequence derives from a human donor with classical Hodgkin lymphoma. Sequences were derived from peripheral blood mononuclear cells (PBMCs), sampled before the fourth cycle of nivolumab. The CDR3 protein is CAWSSTGFGEQYF. Here the CDR3 DNA reads TGTGCCTGGAGCTCGACAGGGTTTGGCGAGCAGTACTTC.